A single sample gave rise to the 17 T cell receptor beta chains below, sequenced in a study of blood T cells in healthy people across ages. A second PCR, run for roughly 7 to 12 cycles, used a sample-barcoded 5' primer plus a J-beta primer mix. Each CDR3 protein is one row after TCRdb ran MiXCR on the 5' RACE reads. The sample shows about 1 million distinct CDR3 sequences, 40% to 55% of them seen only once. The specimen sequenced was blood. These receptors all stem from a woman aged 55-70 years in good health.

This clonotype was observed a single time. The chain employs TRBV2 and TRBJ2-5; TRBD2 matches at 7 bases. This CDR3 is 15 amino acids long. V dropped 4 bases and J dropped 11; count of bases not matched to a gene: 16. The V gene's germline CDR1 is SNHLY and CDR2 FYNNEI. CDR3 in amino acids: CASSGRDYSWTGQYF. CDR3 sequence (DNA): TGTGCCAGCAGTGGCCGGGACTATTCGTGGACCGGGCAGTACTTC.

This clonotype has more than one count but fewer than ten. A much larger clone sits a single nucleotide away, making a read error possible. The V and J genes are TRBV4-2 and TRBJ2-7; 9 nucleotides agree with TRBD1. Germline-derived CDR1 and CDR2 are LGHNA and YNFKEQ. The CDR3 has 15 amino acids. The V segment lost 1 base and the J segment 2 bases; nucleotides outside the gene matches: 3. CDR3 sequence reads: CASSQAGTGPYEQYF. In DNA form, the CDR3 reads TGTGCCAGCAGCCAAGCCGGGACAGGGCCCTACGAGCAGTACTTC.

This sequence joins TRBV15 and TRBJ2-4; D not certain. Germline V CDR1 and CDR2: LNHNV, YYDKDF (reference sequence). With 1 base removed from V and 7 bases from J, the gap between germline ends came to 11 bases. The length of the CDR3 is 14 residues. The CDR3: CATSRGHDTNIQYF. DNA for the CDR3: TGTGCCACCAGCAGAGGTCATGACACCAACATTCAGTACTTC.

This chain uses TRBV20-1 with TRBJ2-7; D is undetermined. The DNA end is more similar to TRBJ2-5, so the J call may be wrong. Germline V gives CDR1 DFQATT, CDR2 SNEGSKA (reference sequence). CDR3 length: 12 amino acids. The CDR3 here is CSAVLVEETQYF. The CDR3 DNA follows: TGCAGTGCTGTCCTGGTGGAGGAGACCCAGTACTTC.

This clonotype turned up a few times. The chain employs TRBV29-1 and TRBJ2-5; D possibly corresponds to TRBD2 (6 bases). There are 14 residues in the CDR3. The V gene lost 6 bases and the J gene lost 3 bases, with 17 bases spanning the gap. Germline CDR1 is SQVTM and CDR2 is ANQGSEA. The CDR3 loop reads CSVTMGGIEETQYF. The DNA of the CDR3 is TGCAGCGTGACGATGGGCGGGATTGAAGAGACCCAGTACTTC.

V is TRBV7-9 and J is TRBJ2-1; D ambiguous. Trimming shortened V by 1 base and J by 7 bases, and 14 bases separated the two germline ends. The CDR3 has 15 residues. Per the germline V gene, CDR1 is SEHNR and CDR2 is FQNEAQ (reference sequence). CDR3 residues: CASSLELRLGNEQFF. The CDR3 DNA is TGTGCCAGCAGCTTAGAACTACGGCTCGGGAATGAGCAGTTCTTC.

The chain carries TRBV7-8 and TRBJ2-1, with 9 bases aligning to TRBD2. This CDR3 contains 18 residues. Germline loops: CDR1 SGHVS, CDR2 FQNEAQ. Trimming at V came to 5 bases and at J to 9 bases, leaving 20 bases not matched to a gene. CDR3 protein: CASSNPGVLAGVLGEQFF. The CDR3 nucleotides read TGTGCCAGCAGCAACCCCGGAGTGTTAGCGGGAGTATTAGGTGAGCAGTTCTTC.

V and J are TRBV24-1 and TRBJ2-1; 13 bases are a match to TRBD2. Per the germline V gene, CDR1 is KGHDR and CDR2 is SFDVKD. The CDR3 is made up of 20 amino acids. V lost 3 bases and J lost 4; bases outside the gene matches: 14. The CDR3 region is CATSDPGLAGLQPPYNEQFF. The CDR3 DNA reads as TGTGCCACCAGTGATCCGGGACTAGCGGGATTGCAACCCCCTTACAATGAGCAGTTCTTC.

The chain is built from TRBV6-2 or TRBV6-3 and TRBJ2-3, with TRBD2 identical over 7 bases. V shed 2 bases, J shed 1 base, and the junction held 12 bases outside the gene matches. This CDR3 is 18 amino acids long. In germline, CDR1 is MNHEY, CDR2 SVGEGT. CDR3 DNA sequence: TGTGCCAGCAGTTACCCCAAGGAGGCGGGAGATGGCACAGATACGCAGTATTTT. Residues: CASSYPKEAGDGTDTQYF.

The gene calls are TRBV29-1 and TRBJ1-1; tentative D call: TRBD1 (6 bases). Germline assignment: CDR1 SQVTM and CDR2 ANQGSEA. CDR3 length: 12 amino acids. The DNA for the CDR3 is TGCGGCCAGGGACACCAGAACACTGAAGCTTTCTTT. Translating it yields CGQGHQNTEAFF.

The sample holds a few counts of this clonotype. CDR3 sequence reads: CASSMTENSNQPQHF. Here the CDR3 DNA reads TGTGCCAGCAGTATGACTGAGAATAGCAATCAGCCCCAGCATTTT. The chain links TRBV6-5 to TRBJ1-5; D gene unclear. The CDR3 contains 15 residues. The V and J ends lost 5 bases and 0 bases respectively, with 11 bases between them. Germline CDR1 is MNHEY and CDR2 is SVGAGI.

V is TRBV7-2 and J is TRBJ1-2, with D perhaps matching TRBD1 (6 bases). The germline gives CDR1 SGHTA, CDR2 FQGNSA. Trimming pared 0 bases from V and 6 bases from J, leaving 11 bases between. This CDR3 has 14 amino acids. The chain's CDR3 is CASSLAEGGNGYTF. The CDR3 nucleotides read TGTGCCAGCAGCTTAGCGGAGGGGGGAAATGGCTACACCTTC.

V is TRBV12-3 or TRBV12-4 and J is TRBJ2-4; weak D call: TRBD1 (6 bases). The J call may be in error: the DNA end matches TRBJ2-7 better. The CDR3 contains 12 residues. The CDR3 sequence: CASSFQGHEQYF. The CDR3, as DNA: TGTGCCAGCAGTTTCCAGGGGCACGAGCAGTACTTC.

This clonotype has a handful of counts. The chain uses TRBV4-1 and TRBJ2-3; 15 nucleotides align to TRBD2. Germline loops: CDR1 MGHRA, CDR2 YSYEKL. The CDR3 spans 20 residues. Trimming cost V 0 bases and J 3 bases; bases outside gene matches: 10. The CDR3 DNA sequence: TGCGCCAGCAGCCAAGACCGGACTAGCGGGAGGGCAGCGTTGACAGATACGCAGTATTTT. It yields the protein CASSQDRTSGRAALTDTQYF.

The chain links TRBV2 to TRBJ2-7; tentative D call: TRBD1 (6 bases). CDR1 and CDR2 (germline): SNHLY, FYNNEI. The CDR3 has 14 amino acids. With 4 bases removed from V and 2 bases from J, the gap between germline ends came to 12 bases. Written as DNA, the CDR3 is TGTGCCAGCAGTGGAGAACAGGGTACCTACGAGCAGTACTTC. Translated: CASSGEQGTYEQYF. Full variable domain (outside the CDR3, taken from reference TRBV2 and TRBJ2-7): EPEVTQTPSHQVTQMGQEVILRCVPISNHLYFYWYRQILGQKVEFLVSFYNNEISEKSEIFDDQFSVERPDGSNFTLKIRSTKLEDSAMYFCASSGEQGTYEQYFGPGTRLTVT.

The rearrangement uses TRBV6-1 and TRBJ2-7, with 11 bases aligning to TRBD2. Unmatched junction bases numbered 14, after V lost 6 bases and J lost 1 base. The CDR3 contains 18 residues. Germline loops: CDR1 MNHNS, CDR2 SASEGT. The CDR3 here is CASSHLAGGPGKSYEQYF. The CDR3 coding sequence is TGTGCCAGCAGCCATTTAGCGGGAGGGCCGGGTAAATCCTACGAGCAGTACTTC.

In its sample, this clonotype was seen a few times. The CDR3 DNA sequence: TGTGCCAGCTCAATGACCGGGGTCTCTCAGCCCCAGCATTTT. Encoded protein: CASSMTGVSQPQHF. The chain links TRBV18 to TRBJ1-5; D call uncertain. This CDR3 comprises 14 residues. Per the germline V gene, CDR1 is KGHSH and CDR2 is LQKENI. V was pared by 5 bases and J by 6 bases, with 14 bases between. The whole variable domain, remainder taken from reference TRBV18 and TRBJ1-5, is NAGVMQNPRHLVRRRGQEARLRCSPMKGHSHVYWYRQLPEEGLKFMVYLQKENIIDESGMPKERFSAEFPKEGPSILRIQQVVRGDSAAYFCASSMTGVSQPQHFGDGTRLSIL.